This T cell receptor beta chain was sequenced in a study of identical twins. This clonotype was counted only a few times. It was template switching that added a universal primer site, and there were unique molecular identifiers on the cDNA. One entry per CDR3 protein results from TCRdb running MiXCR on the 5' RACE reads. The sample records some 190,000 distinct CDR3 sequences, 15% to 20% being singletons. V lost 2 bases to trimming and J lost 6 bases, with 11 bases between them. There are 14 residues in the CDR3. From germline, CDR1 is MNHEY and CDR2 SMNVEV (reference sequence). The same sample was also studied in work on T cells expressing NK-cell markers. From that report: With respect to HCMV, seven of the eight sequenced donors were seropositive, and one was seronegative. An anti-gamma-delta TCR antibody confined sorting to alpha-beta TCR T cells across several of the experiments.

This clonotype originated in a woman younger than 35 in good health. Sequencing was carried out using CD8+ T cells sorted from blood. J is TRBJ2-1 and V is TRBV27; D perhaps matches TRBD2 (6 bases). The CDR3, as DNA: TGTGCCAGCAGTTTAAGAACTAGCCCCAATGAGCAGTTCTTC. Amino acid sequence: CASSLRTSPNEQFF.